The clone carrying this TCR beta chain was found a few times. The antigen is undetermined. The data belong to a study of beta chain features in type 1 diabetes. Study-wide context: Examination covered some 99,000,000 sorted cells spanning all samples. Study results and caveats: Shorter templates may be favored by PCR, equally so in patients and controls. For Type 1 diabetes patients, all four CD4+ subsets carried TCRB CDR3s that were moderately but significantly shorter.

There are 14 residues in the CDR3. The ends were cut back, 3 bases at V and 3 bases at J, with 12 bases in the middle. The germline CDR1 and CDR2 sequences are SQVTM and ANQGSEA. TCRB transcripts that were expressed got sequenced, as all of the isolated RNA had been reverse transcribed. It was found that naive, central memory and regulatory T cell samples averaged around 3.8 million reads. The table came from immunoSEQ multiplex PCR; TCRdb's copy has only in-frame clones and leaves some out. The sample has hundreds of thousands of clones; approximately 15% are singletons. Material: naive CD4+ T cells from blood. The TCR originated in a man aged 18-30 years with type 1 diabetes. The chain carries TRBV29-1 and TRBJ2-1; D perhaps matches TRBD2 (5 bases). CDR3 region: CSVDRERGYNEQFF. In DNA form, the CDR3 reads TGCAGCGTTGATAGGGAGCGAGGCTACAATGAGCAGTTCTTC.